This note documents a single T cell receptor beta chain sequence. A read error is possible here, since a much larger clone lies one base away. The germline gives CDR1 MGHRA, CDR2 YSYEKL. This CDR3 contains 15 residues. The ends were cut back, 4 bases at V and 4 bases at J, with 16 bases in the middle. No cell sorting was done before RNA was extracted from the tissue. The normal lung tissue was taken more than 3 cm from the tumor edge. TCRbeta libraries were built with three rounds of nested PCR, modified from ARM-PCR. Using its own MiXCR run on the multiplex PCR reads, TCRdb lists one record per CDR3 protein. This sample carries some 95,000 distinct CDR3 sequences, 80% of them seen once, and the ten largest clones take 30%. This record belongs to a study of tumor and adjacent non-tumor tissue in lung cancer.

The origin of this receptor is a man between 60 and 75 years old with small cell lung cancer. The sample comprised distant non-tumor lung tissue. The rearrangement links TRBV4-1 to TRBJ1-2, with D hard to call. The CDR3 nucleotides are TGCGCCAGCAGCCGATGGGAGTCCGACTCCTATGGCTACACCTTC. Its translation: CASSRWESDSYGYTF.